This TCR beta chain was sequenced in a study of graft-versus-host responses after intestinal transplantation. Notes on this clone: The antigen is undetermined.

This CDR3 has 13 amino acids. Germline V gene lookup returns CDR1 SEHNR and CDR2 FQNEAQ (reference sequence). Unmatched junction bases numbered 3, after V lost 1 base and J lost 6 bases. TCRdb's table, derived via immunoSEQ multiplex PCR, lists solely in-frame clones and lacks some. The sample holds tens of thousands of clones, 85% to 90% seen once. The sequencing used unstimulated CD4+ T cells sorted from spleen or lymph node cells, collected before intestinal transplant. The receptor was derived from a human donor who received an intestinal transplant. The chain recombines TRBV7-9 with TRBJ2-7, with 7 bases aligning to TRBD2. This CDR3 is CASSLGRGIEQYF. CDR3 sequence (DNA): TGTGCCAGCAGCTTAGGGCGGGGGATCGAGCAGTACTTC.